A few counts support the clone carrying this TCR beta chain. Its specificity is not known. These data belong to a study of CD8 T cells in ankylosing spondylitis. General observations from the study: There was a TCR beta motif, made of several highly homologous variants, that appeared characteristic of ankylosing spondylitis blood. Disease-linked clones proved CD8+ and comparatively uncommon in peripheral blood.

Researchers built TCR beta libraries using quantitative 5'-RACE with molecular barcodes. MiXCR, run by TCRdb on the 5' RACE reads, gives a single entry per CDR3 protein. The sample lists roughly 440,000 distinct CDR3 sequences; over 15% were seen once. The V segment lost 1 base and the J segment 2 bases; nucleotides outside the gene matches: 3. The CDR3 totals 14 residues. Germline V gene sequence: CDR1 SQVTM, CDR2 ANQGSEA. Material for sequencing was blood, either unsorted or a sorted T cell fraction (not recorded which). This receptor was identified in a male donor with ankylosing spondylitis. The rearrangement links TRBV29-1 to TRBJ2-3, with 7 positions matching TRBD1. The CDR3 loop reads CSVEATGNTDTQYF. In DNA, the CDR3 is TGCAGCGTTGAAGCGACAGGGAACACAGATACGCAGTATTTT.